These 22 T cell receptor beta chains were sequenced from one sample in a study of blood T cell repertoires in COVID-19. TCRdb keeps only in-frame clones here, not all; method: immunoSEQ multiplex PCR. Of 250,000 to 350,000 clones listed, around 87% are singletons. Input material: peripheral blood. Receptors originate from a woman aged 50 to 65 who had recovered from COVID-19.

This clone was picked up one time. The chain joins TRBV7-8 to TRBJ2-7; tentative D call: TRBD2 (6 bases). V was pared by 6 bases and J by 0 bases, with 15 bases between. The germline gives CDR1 SGHVS, CDR2 FQNEAQ. The CDR3 is made up of 15 amino acids. The CDR3 loop is CASSQSSGDSYEQYF. CDR3 coding DNA: TGTGCCAGCAGTCAGAGTTCGGGGGACTCCTACGAGCAGTACTTC. The whole variable domain, filled in from reference TRBV7-8 and TRBJ2-7, reads GAGVSQSPRYKVAKRGQDVALRCDPISGHVSLFWYQQALGQGPEFLTYFQNEAQLDKSGLPSDRFFAERPEGSVSTLKIQRTQQEDSAVYLCASSQSSGDSYEQYFGPGTRLTVT.

As for this clone: This specimen includes other DNA sequences encoding the same CDR3. V gene TRBV19 combines with J gene TRBJ2-2; 9 nucleotides agree with TRBD1. Trimming took 9 bases from V and 1 from J; bases not matched to a gene: 3. The V gene's germline CDR1 is LNHDA and CDR2 SQIVND (reference sequence). The CDR3 is 14 residues long. The CDR3 DNA follows: TGTGCCAGCAGGGGACAGGGGAACACCGGGGAGCTGTTTTTT. Residues: CASRGQGNTGELFF.

V is TRBV29-1 and J is TRBJ2-7, with D tentatively TRBD2 (6 bases). CDR3 length: 15 amino acids. The germline V gene encodes CDR1 SQVTM and CDR2 ANQGSEA. With 4 bases removed from V and 2 bases from J, the gap between germline ends came to 18 bases. The CDR3, as DNA: TGCAGCGTTGTTATGTGGGAGGAACCTACCTACGAGCAGTACTTC. It codes for CSVVMWEEPTYEQYF.

The gene calls are TRBV4-3 and TRBJ1-2; a possible D gene is TRBD1 (5 bases). In germline, CDR1 is LGHNA, CDR2 YSLEER. Trimming took 1 base from V and 2 from J, leaving 11 bases between them. The CDR3 extends over 15 amino acids. The CDR3 DNA follows: TGCGCCAGCAGCCAAGCCGATAGGGGAAACTATGGCTACACCTTC. Its protein is CASSQADRGNYGYTF.

CDR3 in amino acids: CASSPRGDGSNPQHF. CDR3 coding DNA: TGTGCCAGCTCACCACGGGGGGACGGGAGTAATCCCCAGCATTTT. The chain combines TRBV18 with TRBJ1-5; D perhaps matches TRBD1 (5 bases). CDR1 is KGHSH, CDR2 LQKENI, per germline. V was clipped by 1 base and J by 10 bases, with 17 bases between them. This CDR3 has 15 residues.

The rearrangement joins TRBV5-4 to TRBJ2-4, with a tentative D call TRBD1 (5 bases). V dropped 3 bases and J dropped 5 bases, with 15 bases sitting between them. There are 15 residues in the CDR3. Per the germline V gene, CDR1 is SGHNT and CDR2 is YYREEE (reference sequence). CDR3 amino acids: CASSSAPWGQNIQYF. CDR3 sequence (DNA): TGTGCCAGCAGCTCCGCTCCTTGGGGCCAAAACATTCAGTACTTC. Based on the CDR3 plus reference TRBV5-4 and TRBJ2-4, the full variable domain is ETGVTQSPTHLIKTRGQQVTLRCSSQSGHNTVSWYQQALGQGPQFIFQYYREEENGRGNFPPRFSGLQFPNYSSELNVNALELDDSALYLCASSSAPWGQNIQYFGAGTRLSVL.

V and J are TRBV7-2 and TRBJ2-3; maybe TRBD1 (5 bases). The CDR3 is 15 amino acids. The V end was cut by 2 bases, the J end by 0 bases, with 9 bases between. Germline CDR1 reads SGHTA; CDR2 reads FQGNSA. CDR3: CASSLQGWSTDTQYF. The CDR3 nucleotides read TGTGCCAGCAGCTTACAGGGCTGGAGCACAGATACGCAGTATTTT.

The V gene is TRBV6-5, the J gene TRBJ2-7, with D maybe TRBD1 (5 bases). V was cut by 0 bases and J by 3 bases, with 9 bases left in between. Germline V gene lookup returns CDR1 MNHEY and CDR2 SVGAGI. This CDR3 is 14 amino acids long. The CDR3 DNA sequence: TGTGCCAGCAGTTACTCGACACAGGACTACGAGCAGTACTTC. Protein sequence: CASSYSTQDYEQYF.

The chain is built from TRBV5-1 and TRBJ2-6, with a weak D call TRBD1 (6 bases). V was cut by 4 bases and J by 3 bases, with 8 bases left in between. CDR3 size: 14 residues. Germline V CDR1 and CDR2: SGHRS, YFSETQ. CDR3 loop: CASSARGGANVLTF. CDR3 DNA: TGCGCCAGCAGCGCCAGGGGTGGGGCCAACGTCCTGACTTTC. The full variable domain, in which reference TRBV5-1 and TRBJ2-6 provide the parts outside the CDR3, is KAGVTQTPRYLIKTRGQQVTLSCSPISGHRSVSWYQQTPGQGLQFLFEYFSETQRNKGNFPGRFSGRQFSNSRSEMNVSTLELGDSALYLCASSARGGANVLTFGAGSRLTVL.

With regard to this clone: Other DNA sequences within the sample encode an identical CDR3. The chain couples TRBV12-3 or TRBV12-4 to TRBJ1-1; D gene unclear. Deletions cut 1 base from V and 3 bases from J, with 6 bases between. There are 13 residues in the CDR3. CDR3 nucleotide sequence: TGTGCCAGCAGTTTAGTCGAGTACACTGAAGCTTTCTTT. This gives the protein CASSLVEYTEAFF.

The chain uses TRBV24-1 and TRBJ2-7, with a possible D match to TRBD2 (6 bases). This CDR3 has 14 residues. The germline V and J ends were trimmed by 9 bases and 6 bases, with 20 bases remaining between them. Germline V gene sequence: CDR1 KGHDR, CDR2 SFDVKD. Here the CDR3 reads CATQPGTPGGEQYF. The CDR3 DNA follows: TGTGCCACCCAACCCGGGACTCCCGGGGGCGAGCAGTACTTC.

The chain combines TRBV28 with TRBJ1-4, with D maybe TRBD1 (5 bases). The CDR3 totals 14 residues. Germline V gene data show CDR1 as MDHEN and CDR2 as SYDVKM. Trimming removed 6 bases at V and 10 bases at J, with 18 bases between. In DNA form, the CDR3 reads TGTGCCAGCAGCCAAGGGGCCCCGGAGGGAAAACTGTTTTTT. Amino acid sequence: CASSQGAPEGKLFF.

The rearrangement links TRBV11-2 to TRBJ2-5; no clear D. V lost 5 bases, J lost 7 bases, and 8 bases lay in between. The CDR3 runs to 11 residues. The germline V gene encodes CDR1 SGHAT and CDR2 FQNNGV. The CDR3 protein is CASSASGTQYF. The DNA of the CDR3 is TGTGCCAGCAGCGCCTCGGGGACCCAGTACTTC.

This sequence joins TRBV18 and TRBJ1-2, with 7 bases aligning to TRBD1. The germline V gene encodes CDR1 KGHSH and CDR2 LQKENI. V dropped 3 bases and J dropped 3; count of bases not matched to a gene: 4. The CDR3 consists of 14 residues. CDR3 sequence (DNA): TGTGCCAGCTCACCGGGGGACAGACACTATGGCTACACCTTC. Translation gives CASSPGDRHYGYTF.

V is TRBV7-8 and J is TRBJ2-3; 7 positions match TRBD1. Germline lookup yields CDR1 SGHVS and CDR2 FQNEAQ. The V and J ends lost 5 bases and 0 bases, in that order; junction bases with no gene match: 8. The CDR3 covers 16 residues. The CDR3 sequence: CASSNHRGQSTDTQYF. The CDR3 DNA follows: TGTGCCAGCAGCAATCACAGGGGCCAAAGCACAGATACGCAGTATTTT.

The chain uses TRBV30 and TRBJ1-2; D might be TRBD1 (5 bases). V was shortened by 4 bases and J by 6 bases, with 15 bases between the two germline ends. The CDR3 has 13 residues. The V gene's germline CDR1 is GTSNPN and CDR2 SVGIG (reference sequence). The CDR3: CAWTRGTGHGYTF. As DNA, the CDR3 is TGTGCCTGGACCCGGGGGACCGGCCATGGCTACACCTTC.

The chain carries TRBV2 and TRBJ2-1, with a tentative D call TRBD2 (5 bases). CDR1 is SNHLY and CDR2 is FYNNEI in the germline V gene. Trimming pared 6 bases from V and 0 bases from J, leaving 15 bases between. This CDR3 contains 16 residues. DNA of the CDR3: TGTGCCAGCAGCCCAAAGAGTACTAGCTCCTACAATGAGCAGTTCTTC. It is translated as CASSPKSTSSYNEQFF.

The CDR3 region is CSVADTDQPQHF. CDR3 nucleotides: TGCAGCGTTGCCGACACCGATCAGCCCCAGCATTTT. The rearrangement joins TRBV29-1 to TRBJ1-5, with D hard to call. This CDR3 is built from 12 residues. Looked up from germline, CDR1 is SQVTM and CDR2 is ANQGSEA. V lost 4 bases, J lost 5 bases, and 9 bases lay in between. Looking up the rest from reference TRBV29-1 and TRBJ1-5 gives the full variable domain: SAVISQKPSRDICQRGTSLTIQCQVDSQVTMMFWYRQQPGQSLTLIATANQGSEATYESGFVIDKFPISRPNLTFSTLTVSNMSPEDSSIYLCSVADTDQPQHFGDGTRLSIL.

The rearrangement links TRBV6-2 or TRBV6-3 to TRBJ1-5; D perhaps matches TRBD1 (5 bases). The CDR3 runs to 17 residues. Trimming took off 4 bases at V and 1 base at J, with 17 bases between the two ends. Germline V CDR1 and CDR2: MNHEY, SVGEGT. CDR3 DNA sequence: TGTGCCAGCAGTTCAAGGCGGGGGGGAATAAGCAATCAGCCCCAGCATTTT. Translating gives CASSSRRGGISNQPQHF.

This clone was picked up one time. Other DNA sequences in the same sample also yield this CDR3. The chain carries TRBV10-3 and TRBJ2-7, with no clear D. Trimming pared 2 bases from V and 4 bases from J, leaving 6 bases between. There are 12 residues in the CDR3. Germline-derived CDR1 and CDR2 are ENHRY and SYGVKD. This chain's CDR3 is CAISEQAYEQYF. Here the CDR3 DNA reads TGTGCCATCAGTGAGCAGGCATACGAGCAGTACTTC.

This chain joins TRBV19 and TRBJ2-6; D is uncertain. Germline CDR1 is LNHDA and CDR2 is SQIVND (reference sequence). V shed 6 bases and J shed 0 bases, with 9 bases lying between them. The CDR3 loop spans 15 amino acids. The CDR3 region has the DNA TGTGCCAGTAGGCCTTGGAGCTCTGGGGCCAACGTCCTGACTTTC. It yields the protein CASRPWSSGANVLTF.

This chain links TRBV6-6 with TRBJ2-7; 8 bases line up with TRBD1. This CDR3 has 17 amino acids. The V gene end was trimmed by 5 bases and the J gene end by 3 bases; junction bases not matched to a gene: 15. Looked up from germline, CDR1 is MNHNY and CDR2 is SVGAGI (reference sequence). CDR3 amino acids: CASSPTGDMVGGYEQYF. The DNA for the CDR3 is TGTGCCAGCAGTCCGACAGGGGATATGGTGGGAGGCTACGAGCAGTACTTC.